The rows below give T cell receptor beta chains drawn from one sample of a study of beta chain features in type 1 diabetes. Profiled with immunoSEQ multiplex PCR; TCRdb holds only in-frame clones, not every one. The table records roughly 150,000 clones, over 6% of them present only once. The sequenced sample consisted of central memory CD4+ T cells from blood. The receptor source for this set is a man between 18 and 35 years old with type 1 diabetes. Both conserved end residues are trimmed from each CDR3. The order of the fields is V gene, clone size, CDR3 protein. Only part of the rows carry a size: once, few, many, or a class if the clone is expanded.

>TRBV19|many
ASSRRNQPQH
>TRBV7-2|few
ASSPRNRGLRGYEQY
>TRBV5-4|few
ASSSNRDRSTDTQY
>TRBV29-1|few
SVEWLAVQETQY
>TRBV7-9|few
ASTQQGAGEKLF
>TRBV5-1|NA
ASSLLYGGAIDTQY
>TRBV7-2|few
ASSLGGPSANYEQY
>TRBV25-1|NA
ASSGGQGQY
>TRBV28|NA
ASSLEGADTEAF
>TRBV9|few
ASSLGQVNEQF
>TRBV7-9|few
ASSLGQGKNTEAF
>TRBV5-1|few
ASSPQGQGDYEQY
>TRBV5-5|few
ASSLGRAQETQY
>TRBV28|few
ASSLGRLAGEETQY
>TRBV29-1|many
SAGSDEQY
>TRBV28|many
ASSETGYGQQF
>TRBV5-6|NA
ASSLSSGGDQPQH
>TRBV27|NA
ASSLRERSDTQY
>TRBV6-5|few
ASSLDRGNTQY
>TRBV4-1|few
ASSQSFRTSGAPSDRAQF
>TRBV29-1|NA
SVGMTSGSKDTQY
>TRBV7-8|few
ASSLGTGMREKLF
>TRBV28|few
ASSATGGTGFHEQY
>TRBV5-4|few
ASSIPGTTRQETQY
>TRBV15|many
ASGQDYNSPLH
>TRBV18|NA
ASSPERGYT
>TRBV18|few
ASSPDKKSTEAF
>TRBV4-3|few
ASSQDKPPTDTQY
>TRBV30|few
AWRATGTPDTEAF
>TRBV2|few
ASRTGGNQPQH
>TRBV11-2|NA
ASSPTRATNEKLF
>TRBV5-1|few
ASSLAAGNTEAF
>TRBV9|NA
ASSVEGHSYNEQF
>TRBV19|few
ASSALAGPAEQY
>TRBV29-1|few
SVADMGEKLF
>TRBV15|many
ATSPHERTGELF
>TRBV30|NA
AWGWAANTGELF
>TRBV5-4|few
ASSSDGASQETQY
>TRBV2|NA
ASSGTGGRKY
>TRBV5-1|NA
ASSLLGANTEAF
>TRBV29-1|NA
SVPWDRGRYGYT
>TRBV28|NA
ASNKRQGNTEAF
>TRBV6-5|once
ASSQSSYEQY
>TRBV5-1|NA
ASSLGAGIGRELF
>TRBV11-2|few
ASSENRVEAF
>TRBV9|few
ASSVDSLSGSTDTQY
>TRBV9|few
ASSKSGVSWGHEQY
>TRBV18|NA
ASSLRTGISEQY
>TRBV29-1|few
SVDFGTVHGYT
>TRBV28|NA
ASSLSAGGLSPGALYNEQF
>TRBV30|few
AWTRDRVRREAF
>TRBV7-2|few
ASTSTDTQY
>TRBV4-2|NA
ASSQERDNTRSGNTIY
>TRBV7-2|many
ASSFWTSEFSEQF
>TRBV15|few
ATSRGWGRTSGGLLRETQY